This TCR beta chain emerged from a study of immune evolution from preneoplasia to lung adenocarcinoma. The study's findings and limits: Normal lung had the highest top T cell clone frequencies. Clonality was highest in normal lung, lower in later-stage lesions apparently. Compared with EGFR-mutant or double wild-type lesions, KRAS-mutant nodules were more clonal.

This table comes from immunoSEQ multiplex PCR, and its TCRdb copy is limited to in-frame clones, with some not included. The profile shows about 5,000 clones, roughly 77% of them singletons. Germline V gives CDR1 SGDLS, CDR2 YYNGEE. Trimming took 4 bases from V and 1 from J; bases not matched to a gene: 10. The CDR3 is 16 residues long. Of note for this clone: Its antigen is still unknown.

The sequence was collected from a person aged 70 to 85 with lung adenocarcinoma. The sample taken for sequencing was FFPE minimally invasive lung adenocarcinoma tissue. The chain has TRBV9 and TRBJ2-7; TRBD1 matches at 8 bases. The CDR3 DNA reads TGTGCCAGCAGCCTGGGACAGGAGGCGGCATCCTACGAGCAGTACTTC. It is translated as CASSLGQEAASYEQYF.